This T cell receptor beta chain was documented in a study of T-cell reconstitution after alpha-beta-depleted transplantation in children. General observations from the study: It was newly produced T cells that mostly accounted for T-cell counts and diversity one year after transplant. In some patients, recipient T cells and intrathymic progenitors surviving conditioning explained high day-60 diversity. After transplant, at about two months, alpha-beta T cells were reportedly derived from several hundred expanded graft clones.

Per germline, CDR1 MDHEN and CDR2 SYDVKM. The CDR3 loop spans 12 amino acids. V lost 2 bases to trimming and J lost 10 bases, with 9 bases between them. This clonotype appeared many times. Antigen specificity is unknown. Preparation of the TCRbeta library was carried out with unique molecular identifiers. MiXCR was run by TCRdb on the PCR reads, yielding one entry per CDR3 protein. The sample consists of some 50,000 distinct CDR3 sequences, about 10% of them appearing once. V gene TRBV28 combines with J gene TRBJ2-1; D unresolved. Sequenced here: PBMCs, mostly from graft donor cells, sampled 60 days after TCRalphabeta/CD19-depleted stem cell transplant. The TCR sequence derives from a male patient between 2 and 15 years old who had a stem cell transplant for chronic granulomatous disease, so the T cells may come from the graft donor. The DNA for the CDR3 is TGTGCCAGCAGTTTAAGTGATAGGGAGCAGTTCTTC. It encodes CASSLSDREQFF.